The clone carrying this T cell receptor (beta chain) was seen only once. Its specificity is unknown. Clones were read by immunoSEQ multiplex PCR, and TCRdb kept only the in-frame ones, dropping some. The table has around 100,000 clones, about nine tenths seen once; the top ten hold approximately 0.3%. This record comes from a study of OX40 agonist ivuxolimab in advanced cancers. Findings of the study overall: Clonal expansion in partial responders at 0.1-3.0 mg/kg ranked among the lowest.

Trimming removed 3 bases from V and 4 bases from J, with 6 bases in between. Germline lookup yields CDR1 MGHDK and CDR2 SYGVNS. The CDR3 runs to 12 residues. This rearrangement joins TRBV25-1 to TRBJ1-1; possible D gene TRBD1, 5 bases. The sequencing here drew on CD4+ or CD8+ T cells sorted from blood, taken in a trial of the OX40 agonist ivuxolimab. The receptor's source is an adult with an advanced solid tumor such as melanoma, head and neck, liver or kidney cancer. The CDR3 nucleotides are TGTGCCAGCAGTGAGGGACGCACTGAAGCTTTCTTT. This sequence encodes CASSEGRTEAFF. The complete variable domain, with remaining parts taken from reference TRBV25-1 and TRBJ1-1, reads EADIYQTPRYLVIGTGKKITLECSQTMGHDKMYWYQQDPGMELHLIHYSYGVNSTEKGDLSSESTVSRIRTEHFPLTLESARPSHTSQYLCASSEGRTEAFFGQGTRLTVV.